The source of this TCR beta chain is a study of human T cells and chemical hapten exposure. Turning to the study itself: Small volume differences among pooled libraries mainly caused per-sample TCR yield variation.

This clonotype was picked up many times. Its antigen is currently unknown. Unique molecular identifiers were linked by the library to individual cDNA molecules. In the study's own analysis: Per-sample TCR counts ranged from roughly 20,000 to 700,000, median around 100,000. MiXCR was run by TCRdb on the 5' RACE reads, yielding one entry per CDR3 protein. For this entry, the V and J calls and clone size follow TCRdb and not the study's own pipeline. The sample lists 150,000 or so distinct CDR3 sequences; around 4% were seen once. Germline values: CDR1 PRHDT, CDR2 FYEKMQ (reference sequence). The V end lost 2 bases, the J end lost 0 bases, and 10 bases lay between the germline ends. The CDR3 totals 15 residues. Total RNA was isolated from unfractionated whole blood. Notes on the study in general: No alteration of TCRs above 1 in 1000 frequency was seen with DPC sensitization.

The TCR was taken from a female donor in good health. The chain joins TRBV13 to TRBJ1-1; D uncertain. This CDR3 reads CASSLRAGMNTEAFF. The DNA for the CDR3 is TGTGCCAGCAGCTTACGGGCAGGAATGAACACTGAAGCTTTCTTT.